This T cell receptor (beta chain) was recorded in a study of PD-L1 blockade in urothelial cancer. Points from the study as a whole: Improved survival was predicted by pretreatment blood TCR clonality below the median.

Points on this clone: Its antigen is not identified.

The germline V and J ends were trimmed by 5 bases and 6 bases, with 14 bases remaining between them. The CDR3 has 13 amino acids. CDR1 is SEHNR, CDR2 FQNEAQ, per germline (reference sequence). Into every PCR, synthetic TCR analog templates were spiked. The method was immunoSEQ multiplex PCR; TCRdb's version includes in-frame clones alone and lacks a portion of them. The sample shows roughly 43,000 clones, 81% of them seen only once. This clonotype was sampled from a man aged 65 to 85 with urothelial cancer. V usage is TRBV7-9 and J usage is TRBJ2-7; D is unclear. The sample consisted of PBMCs, taken around atezolizumab (anti-PD-L1) treatment. CDR3 in DNA: TGTGCCAGCAGCCCCTCGGGTAGTCCCGAGCAGTACTTC. Translation: CASSPSGSPEQYF. The entire variable domain, with the rest obtained from reference TRBV7-9 and TRBJ2-7, is as follows: DTGVSQNPRHKITKRGQNVTFRCDPISEHNRLYWYRQTLGQGPEFLTYFQNEAQLEKSRLLSDRFSAERPKGSFSTLEIQRTEQGDSAMYLCASSPSGSPEQYFGPGTRLTVT.